These 23 T cell receptor beta chains originate from one sample sequenced in a study of cytomegalovirus exposure and HLA in healthy donors. A multiplex PCR was run with 60 Vbeta primers and 13 Jbeta primers. Method: immunoSEQ multiplex PCR; TCRdb's copy keeps in-frame clones and lacks some. The sample has about 150,000 clones, 77% seen once. Specimen: PBMCs. These receptors originate from a woman aged 25-40 years in good health and CMV-seronegative.

This clone was seen ten or more times. The chain uses TRBV10-3 and TRBJ2-7; 8 bases agree with TRBD1. The CDR3 loop spans 11 amino acids. CDR1 is ENHRY and CDR2 is SYGVKD in the germline V gene. The junction had 1 base not matched to a gene; V was cut back by 6 bases and J by 6 bases. The CDR3 DNA reads as TGTGCCATCAGCACAGGGGGCGAGCAGTACTTC. It encodes CAISTGGEQYF.

About this clone itself: This sample also contains other DNA sequences that code for the same CDR3. The rearrangement links TRBV29-1 to TRBJ1-1, with 9 bases aligning to TRBD1. V trimming: 7 bases; J trimming: 3 bases; junction bases outside the gene matches: 9. The CDR3 extends over 14 amino acids. The germline gives CDR1 SQVTM, CDR2 ANQGSEA. This chain's CDR3 is CSAQDRGADTEAFF. The CDR3 nucleotides are TGCAGCGCCCAGGACAGGGGCGCTGACACTGAAGCTTTCTTT.

There are a few counts of this clone. The rearrangement joins TRBV6-5 to TRBJ2-7; possible D gene TRBD2, 5 bases. CDR3 length: 11 residues. The germline gives CDR1 MNHEY, CDR2 SVGAGI. V lost 7 bases and J lost 6, with 10 bases in between. The CDR3 nucleotides read TGTGCCAGCACCCGCGGGCCCGAGCAGTACTTC. Protein product: CASTRGPEQYF.

V is TRBV21-1 and J is TRBJ2-7; the D call TRBD1 from the table was never checked on the DNA. TRBV21-1 is flagged as a pseudogene. CDR3 length: 12 residues. The chain's CDR3 is CASTPEQYEQYF. CDR3 DNA sequence: TGTGCCAGCACCCCAGAACAATACGAGCAGTACTTC.

CDR3 in DNA: TGTGCCAGAGGGGACAGGGACACCGGGGAGCTGTTTTTT. Translation gives CARGDRDTGELFF. The chain recombines TRBV28 with TRBJ2-2; 9 bases match TRBD1. The CDR3 consists of 13 residues. Germline-derived CDR1 and CDR2 are MDHEN and SYDVKM. Unmatched junction bases numbered 2, after V lost 9 bases and J lost 3 bases.

The chain has TRBV19 and TRBJ2-2, with no clear D. In germline, CDR1 is LNHDA, CDR2 SQIVND (reference sequence). The CDR3 is 15 amino acids. With 3 bases removed from V and 2 bases from J, the gap between germline ends came to 10 bases. The CDR3 DNA sequence: TGTGCCAGTAGTATGTGGCAGGTTAACACCGGGGAGCTGTTTTTT. Translation: CASSMWQVNTGELFF.

The chain combines TRBV9 with TRBJ2-2, with TRBD2 identical over 9 bases. The CDR3 is 18 residues long. Germline CDR1 and CDR2: SGDLS and YYNGEE. The V gene end was trimmed by 0 bases and the J gene end by 3 bases; junction bases not matched to a gene: 9. The CDR3 coding sequence is TGTGCCAGCAGCGTAGAGAATGCGGGGGGGAGGTACACCGGGGAGCTGTTTTTT. Translating gives CASSVENAGGRYTGELFF.

This clone was seen a few times. CDR3 residues: CASSPVGDCDGGYTF. CDR3 bases: TGTGCCAGCTCACCAGTAGGAGATTGTGATGGGGGCTACACCTTC. The rearrangement links TRBV18 to TRBJ1-2; no clear D gene. This CDR3 comprises 15 residues. The V gene's germline CDR1 is KGHSH and CDR2 LQKENI. V was clipped by 2 bases and J by 8 bases, with 18 bases between them.

Regarding this clone: The CDR3 end shows no conserved phenylalanine or tryptophan, and so a read error is likely. The DNA is left out, because the CDR3 cannot be placed on it with certainty; the CDR3 is given as TCRdb lists it. The rearrangement uses TRBV2 and TRBJ2-7; the listed D gene, TRBD2, was not tested against the DNA. Per the germline V gene, CDR1 is SNHLY and CDR2 is FYNNEI. The CDR3 has 12 amino acids, counting both end residues. The CDR3 region is CASSEARLVLAL.

The gene calls are TRBV6-5 and TRBJ2-3; TRBD2 matches 11 bases. The length of the CDR3 is 14 residues. With V trimmed by 0 bases and J by 8 bases, 1 base remained unmatched. Germline V gives CDR1 MNHEY, CDR2 SVGAGI. CDR3 sequence reads: CASSYSLAGGTQYF. Here the CDR3 DNA reads TGTGCCAGCAGTTACTCGCTAGCGGGGGGTACGCAGTATTTT.

The chain is built from TRBV6-5 and TRBJ1-6; 8 bases fit TRBD1. The length of the CDR3 is 14 residues. The ends lost 2 bases at V and 9 bases at J; junction bases unmatched: 3. Germline V CDR1 and CDR2: MNHEY, SVGAGI. The CDR3 sequence is CASSYAGGISPLHF. CDR3 coding DNA: TGTGCCAGCAGTTACGCAGGGGGCATTTCACCCCTCCACTTT.

This rearrangement joins TRBV29-1 to TRBJ1-1, with D unresolved. Trimming removed 4 bases from V and 0 bases from J, with 6 bases in between. In germline, CDR1 is SQVTM, CDR2 ANQGSEA. This CDR3 has 12 amino acids. The CDR3 DNA is TGCAGCGTTGGAGGGCTGAACACTGAAGCTTTCTTT. It codes for CSVGGLNTEAFF.

The V gene is TRBV7-2, the J gene TRBJ1-6; 9 bases map to TRBD1. Per germline, CDR1 SGHTA and CDR2 FQGNSA. Trimming took 0 bases from V and 9 from J; bases not matched to a gene: 6. The CDR3 consists of 16 residues. DNA of the CDR3: TGTGCCAGCAGCTTAGCTCCACAGGGGGCGGCTTCACCCCTCCACTTT. It translates to CASSLAPQGAASPLHF.

DNA of the CDR3: TGTGCCAGCAGCTTGACAGGTATGAACACTGAAGCTTTCTTT. Residues: CASSLTGMNTEAFF. The chain has TRBV7-9 and TRBJ1-1, with D possibly being TRBD1 (6 bases). This CDR3 region has 14 residues. Germline-derived CDR1 and CDR2 are SEHNR and FQNEAQ (reference sequence). V was cut by 3 bases and J by 0 bases, with 8 bases left in between.

The gene calls are TRBV2 and TRBJ2-3; perhaps TRBD2 as D (7 bases). V was cut by 1 base and J by 0 bases, with 11 bases left in between. Per the germline V gene, CDR1 is SNHLY and CDR2 is FYNNEI. This CDR3 spans 16 amino acids. The CDR3 nucleotides read TGTGCCAGCAGTGAAGATGGGGGGGCTAGCACAGATACGCAGTATTTT. This gives the protein CASSEDGGASTDTQYF.

This clone has only one observation. V gene TRBV7-8 combines with J gene TRBJ1-5; the D gene is possibly TRBD1 (6 bases). The CDR3 has 18 amino acids. In germline, CDR1 is SGHVS, CDR2 FQNEAQ. The V and J ends lost 2 bases and 2 bases respectively, with 19 bases between them. Here the CDR3 DNA reads TGTGCCAGCAGCTTAACCCGGACAGACCCCAGAGGCAATCAGCCCCAGCATTTT. Amino acid sequence: CASSLTRTDPRGNQPQHF. Filled out from reference TRBV7-8 and TRBJ1-5, the complete variable domain reads GAGVSQSPRYKVAKRGQDVALRCDPISGHVSLFWYQQALGQGPEFLTYFQNEAQLDKSGLPSDRFFAERPEGSVSTLKIQRTQQEDSAVYLCASSLTRTDPRGNQPQHFGDGTRLSIL.

This clone was recorded a few times. V gene TRBV25-1 combines with J gene TRBJ1-3, with D maybe TRBD1 (6 bases). V lost 6 bases and J lost 5, with 17 bases in between. From germline, CDR1 is MGHDK and CDR2 SYGVNS. The CDR3 extends over 15 amino acids. Here the CDR3 reads CASSSPFQGRNTIYF. CDR3 coding DNA: TGTGCCAGCAGCTCCCCTTTCCAGGGGAGAAACACCATATATTTT. The full variable domain, rest sourced from reference TRBV25-1 and TRBJ1-3, is EADIYQTPRYLVIGTGKKITLECSQTMGHDKMYWYQQDPGMELHLIHYSYGVNSTEKGDLSSESTVSRIRTEHFPLTLESARPSHTSQYLCASSSPFQGRNTIYFGEGSWLTVV.

J is TRBJ2-3 and V is TRBV5-4; D is perhaps TRBD2 (7 bases). This CDR3 has 15 residues. CDR1 SGHNT and CDR2 YYREEE come from the germline V gene (reference sequence). V was shortened by 4 bases and J by 2 bases, with 14 bases between the two germline ends. The CDR3, as DNA: TGTGCCAGCAGCCCGGGGGGCCCTTACACAGATACGCAGTATTTT. This sequence encodes CASSPGGPYTDTQYF.

In this sample, this clone turned up once. This chain uses TRBV18 with TRBJ1-4; possible D gene TRBD1, 5 bases. The CDR3 consists of 15 residues. The germline V gene encodes CDR1 KGHSH and CDR2 LQKENI. V lost 2 bases to trimming and J lost 6 bases, with 13 bases between them. The CDR3 region has the DNA TGTGCCAGCTCACCAACGGGGACTGCTTATGAAAAACTGTTTTTT. It encodes CASSPTGTAYEKLFF.

The table lists this clone with a count of one. The DNA for the CDR3 is TGTGCCAGCAGCTTAGCGGGGCGCAACACTGAAGCTTTCTTT. Translation: CASSLAGRNTEAFF. The J gene is TRBJ1-1, the V gene TRBV7-9; D is perhaps TRBD1 (5 bases). Germline V gene data show CDR1 as SEHNR and CDR2 as FQNEAQ (reference sequence). The CDR3 has 14 amino acids. V was clipped by 0 bases and J by 2 bases, with 7 bases between them.

The chain carries TRBV28 and TRBJ2-7; maybe TRBD2 (7 bases). Germline V gene data show CDR1 as MDHEN and CDR2 as SYDVKM. The length of the CDR3 is 15 residues. Trimming took off 4 bases at V and 2 bases at J, with 15 bases between the two ends. CDR3 DNA: TGTGCCAGCAGTTGGGGGGGCGGGGGCCCCTACGAGCAGTACTTC. This encodes CASSWGGGGPYEQYF.

The chain recombines TRBV15 with TRBJ1-1; weak D call: TRBD1 (6 bases). In germline, CDR1 is LNHNV, CDR2 YYDKDF (reference sequence). The CDR3 is 16 amino acids. V dropped 2 bases and J dropped 4 bases, with 17 bases sitting between them. The CDR3 loop is CATSRPSQGTGTEAFF. CDR3 DNA: TGTGCCACCAGCAGACCCTCACAGGGAACGGGCACTGAAGCTTTCTTT. The variable domain in full, completed from reference TRBV15 and TRBJ1-1, reads DAMVIQNPRYQVTQFGKPVTLSCSQTLNHNVMYWYQQKSSQAPKLLFHYYDKDFNNEADTPDNFQSRRPNTSFCFLDIRSPGLGDTAMYLCATSRPSQGTGTEAFFGQGTRLTVV.

J is TRBJ2-3 and V is TRBV5-1, with 8 bases fitting TRBD2. CDR1 and CDR2 from the germline V gene are SGHRS and YFSETQ. The CDR3 has 15 residues. The junction had 4 bases not matched to a gene; V was cut back by 2 bases and J by 2 bases. DNA for the CDR3: TGCGCCAGCAGCTTACAGCGGGGGATCACAGATACGCAGTATTTT. The encoded protein is CASSLQRGITDTQYF.